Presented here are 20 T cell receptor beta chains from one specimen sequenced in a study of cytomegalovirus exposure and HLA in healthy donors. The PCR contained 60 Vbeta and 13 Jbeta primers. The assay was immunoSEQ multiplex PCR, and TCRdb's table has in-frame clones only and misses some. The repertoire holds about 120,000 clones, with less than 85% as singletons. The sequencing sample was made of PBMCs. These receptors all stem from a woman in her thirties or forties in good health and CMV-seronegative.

This CDR3 is CASSPDSSGANVLTF. As DNA, the CDR3 is TGTGCCAGTAGCCCCGACAGCTCTGGGGCCAACGTCCTGACTTTC. This chain uses TRBV19 with TRBJ2-6; maybe TRBD1 (5 bases). V was trimmed by 6 bases and J by 0 bases, leaving 9 bases between them. Germline assignment: CDR1 LNHDA and CDR2 SQIVND (reference sequence). This CDR3 is 15 amino acids long. The full variable domain, completed using reference TRBV19 and TRBJ2-6, is DGGITQSPKYLFRKEGQNVTLSCEQNLNHDAMYWYRQDPGQGLRLIYYSQIVNDFQKGDIAEGYSVSREKKESFPLTVTSAQKNPTAFYLCASSPDSSGANVLTFGAGSRLTVL.

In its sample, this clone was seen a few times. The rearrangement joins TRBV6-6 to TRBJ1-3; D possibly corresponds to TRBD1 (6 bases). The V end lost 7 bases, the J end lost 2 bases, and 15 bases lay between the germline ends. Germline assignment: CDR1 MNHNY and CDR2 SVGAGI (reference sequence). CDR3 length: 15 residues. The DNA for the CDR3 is TGTGCCAGCACCCACAGGGTATTACCTGGAAACACCATATATTTT. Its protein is CASTHRVLPGNTIYF.

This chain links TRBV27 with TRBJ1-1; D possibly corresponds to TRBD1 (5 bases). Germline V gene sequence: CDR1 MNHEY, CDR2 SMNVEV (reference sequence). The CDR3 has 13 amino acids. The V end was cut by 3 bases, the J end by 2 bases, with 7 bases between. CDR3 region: CASSFWTNTEAFF. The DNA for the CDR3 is TGTGCCAGCAGTTTCTGGACAAACACTGAAGCTTTCTTT.

The CDR3 loop reads CASSPSGTGSYGYTF. CDR3 DNA sequence: TGTGCCAGCAGCCCATCCGGGACAGGAAGCTATGGCTACACCTTC. The chain has TRBV7-3 and TRBJ1-2; 8 nucleotides align to TRBD1. The germline V gene encodes CDR1 SGHTA and CDR2 FQGTGA. This CDR3 is built from 15 residues. Losses at the gene ends were 5 bases for V and 4 bases for J; bases not matched to a gene: 9.

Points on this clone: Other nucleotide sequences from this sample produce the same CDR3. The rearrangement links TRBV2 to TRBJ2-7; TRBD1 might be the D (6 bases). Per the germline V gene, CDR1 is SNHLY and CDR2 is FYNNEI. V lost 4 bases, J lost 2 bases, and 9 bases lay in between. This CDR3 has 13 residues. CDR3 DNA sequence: TGTGCCAGCAGTGGGCAGGGGCCCTACGAGCAGTACTTC. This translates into CASSGQGPYEQYF.

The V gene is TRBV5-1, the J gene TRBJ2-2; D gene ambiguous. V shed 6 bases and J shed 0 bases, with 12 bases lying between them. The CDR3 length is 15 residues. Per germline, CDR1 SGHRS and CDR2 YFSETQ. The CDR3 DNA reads TGCGCCAGCACCCCGCCAGAAGCGAACACCGGGGAGCTGTTTTTT. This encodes CASTPPEANTGELFF. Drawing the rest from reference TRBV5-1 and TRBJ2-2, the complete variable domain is KAGVTQTPRYLIKTRGQQVTLSCSPISGHRSVSWYQQTPGQGLQFLFEYFSETQRNKGNFPGRFSGRQFSNSRSEMNVSTLELGDSALYLCASTPPEANTGELFFGEGSRLTVL.

Here the CDR3 DNA reads TGCGCCAGCAGCGAGTTAGCGGGAGGGTTCCAGTTCTTC. Translating gives CASSELAGGFQFF. The chain has TRBV5-1 and TRBJ2-1; 11 bases line up with TRBD2. Trimming at V came to 4 bases and at J to 13 bases, leaving 7 bases not matched to a gene. CDR1 and CDR2 from the germline V gene are SGHRS and YFSETQ. CDR3 length: 13 residues.

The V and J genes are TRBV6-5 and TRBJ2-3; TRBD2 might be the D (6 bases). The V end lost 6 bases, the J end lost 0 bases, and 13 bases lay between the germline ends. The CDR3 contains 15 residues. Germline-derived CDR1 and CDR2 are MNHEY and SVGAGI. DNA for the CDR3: TGTGCCAGCAGCTCGGGGGAGACTAGCACAGATACGCAGTATTTT. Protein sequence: CASSSGETSTDTQYF.

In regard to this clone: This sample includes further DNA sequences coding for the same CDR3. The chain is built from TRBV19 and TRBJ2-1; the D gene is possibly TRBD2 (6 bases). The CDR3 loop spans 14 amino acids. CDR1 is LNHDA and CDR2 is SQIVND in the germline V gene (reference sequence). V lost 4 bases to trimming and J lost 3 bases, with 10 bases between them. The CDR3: CASSNGGDYNEQFF. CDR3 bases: TGTGCCAGTAGTAACGGGGGAGACTACAATGAGCAGTTCTTC.

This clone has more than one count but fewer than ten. DNA for the CDR3: TGTGCCAGCATCGTGGGCAGGACTAGCTCTGGAAACACCATATATTTT. Translation: CASIVGRTSSGNTIYF. The genes are TRBV7-8 and TRBJ1-3; D unresolved. Trimming stripped 7 bases from V and 0 bases from J, with 16 bases between. CDR1 SGHVS and CDR2 FQNEAQ come from the germline V gene. This CDR3 spans 16 amino acids.

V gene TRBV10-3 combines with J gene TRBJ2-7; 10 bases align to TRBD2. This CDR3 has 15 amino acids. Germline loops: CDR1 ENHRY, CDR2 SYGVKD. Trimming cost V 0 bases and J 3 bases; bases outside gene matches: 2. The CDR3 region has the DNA TGTGCCATCAGTGAGTCTCTAGCGGGAGACTACGAGCAGTACTTC. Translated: CAISESLAGDYEQYF.

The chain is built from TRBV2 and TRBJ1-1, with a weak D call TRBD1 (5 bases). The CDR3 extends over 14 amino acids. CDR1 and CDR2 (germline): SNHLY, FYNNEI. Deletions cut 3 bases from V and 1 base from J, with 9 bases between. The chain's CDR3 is CASSEGRGNTEAFF. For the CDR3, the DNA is TGTGCCAGCAGTGAGGGAAGGGGGAACACTGAAGCTTTCTTT.

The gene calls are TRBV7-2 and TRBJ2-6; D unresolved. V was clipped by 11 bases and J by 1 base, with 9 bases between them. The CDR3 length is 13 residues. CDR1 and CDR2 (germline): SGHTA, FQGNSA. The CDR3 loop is CALPRSGANVLTF. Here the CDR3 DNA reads TGTGCCCTACCCAGGTCTGGGGCCAACGTCCTGACTTTC.

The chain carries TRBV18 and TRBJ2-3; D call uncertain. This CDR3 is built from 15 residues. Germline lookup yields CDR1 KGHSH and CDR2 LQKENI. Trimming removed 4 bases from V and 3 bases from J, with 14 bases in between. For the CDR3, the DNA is TGTGCCAGCTCACAGATGGTCCCGAGTACAGATACGCAGTATTTT. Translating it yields CASSQMVPSTDTQYF.

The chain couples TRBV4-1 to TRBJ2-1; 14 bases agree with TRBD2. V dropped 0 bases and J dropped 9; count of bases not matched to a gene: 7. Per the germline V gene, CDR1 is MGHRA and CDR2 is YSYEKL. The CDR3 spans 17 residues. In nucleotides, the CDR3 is TGCGCCAGCAGCCAAGATCAAGCCGGGACTAGCGGGAGTGAGCAGTTCTTC. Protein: CASSQDQAGTSGSEQFF.

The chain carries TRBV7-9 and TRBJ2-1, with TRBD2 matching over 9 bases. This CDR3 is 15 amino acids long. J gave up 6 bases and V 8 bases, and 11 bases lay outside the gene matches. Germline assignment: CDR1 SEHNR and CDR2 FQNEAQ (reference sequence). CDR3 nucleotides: TGTGCCAGCTCGAAACTAGCGGGCCTTAGCAATGAGCAGTTCTTC. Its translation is CASSKLAGLSNEQFF.

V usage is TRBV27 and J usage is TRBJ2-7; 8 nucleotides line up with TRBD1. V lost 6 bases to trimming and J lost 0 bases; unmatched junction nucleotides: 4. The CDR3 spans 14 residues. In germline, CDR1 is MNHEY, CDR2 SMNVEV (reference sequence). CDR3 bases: TGTGCCAGCAGATCCACAGGGGGCTCCTACGAGCAGTACTTC. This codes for CASRSTGGSYEQYF.

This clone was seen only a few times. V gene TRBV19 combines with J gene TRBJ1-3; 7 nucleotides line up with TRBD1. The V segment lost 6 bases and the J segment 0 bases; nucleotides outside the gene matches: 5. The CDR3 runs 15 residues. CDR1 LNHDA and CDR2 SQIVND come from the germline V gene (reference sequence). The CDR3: CASSTGTVSGNTIYF. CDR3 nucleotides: TGTGCCAGTAGCACCGGGACAGTCTCTGGAAACACCATATATTTT.

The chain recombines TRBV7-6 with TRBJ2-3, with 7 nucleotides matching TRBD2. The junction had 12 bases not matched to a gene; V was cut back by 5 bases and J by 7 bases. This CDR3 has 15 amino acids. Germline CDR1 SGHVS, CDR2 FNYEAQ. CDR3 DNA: TGTGCCAGCAGCCCTGCGGGCGGGAGCGGAAATACGCAGTATTTT. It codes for CASSPAGGSGNTQYF.

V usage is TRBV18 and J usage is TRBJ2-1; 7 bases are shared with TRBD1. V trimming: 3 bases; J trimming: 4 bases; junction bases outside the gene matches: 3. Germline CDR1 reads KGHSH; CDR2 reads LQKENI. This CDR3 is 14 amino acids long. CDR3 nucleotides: TGTGCCAGCTCACCTCGGGACAGTTACAATGAGCAGTTCTTC. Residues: CASSPRDSYNEQFF.